The present T cell receptor beta chain was sequenced within a study of blood T cell repertoires in COVID-19. In germline, CDR1 is MDHEN, CDR2 SYDVKM. Trimming pared 7 bases from V and 3 bases from J, leaving 19 bases between. This CDR3 contains 15 residues. Using immunoSEQ multiplex PCR, the repertoire was profiled, and TCRdb retains in-frame clones only, with some absent. This repertoire shows about 190,000 clones, roughly 82% found once; its top ten account for about 8.6%. Before being deemed recovered, Cohort 3 donors had two negative PCRs, clearance, or symptom resolution. The clonotype comes from a woman in her twenties or thirties who had recovered from COVID-19. This chain connects TRBV28 to TRBJ2-7; D remains unclear. The specimen sequenced was PBMCs or T cells enriched from blood (not recorded which). The DNA for the CDR3 is TGTGCCAGCACCACTGGCGGAGTAGGTATCTACGAGCAGTACTTC. Amino acid sequence: CASTTGGVGIYEQYF.